A selection of T cell receptor beta chains follows, all from one sample in a study of OX40 agonist ivuxolimab in advanced cancers. Profiling relied on immunoSEQ multiplex PCR, and the TCRdb table lists in-frame clones only, not all of them. The sample lists approximately 58,000 clones, roughly 84% occurring once. The specimen was CD4+ or CD8+ T cells sorted from blood, collected in a trial of the OX40 agonist ivuxolimab. These receptors were obtained from an adult with an advanced solid tumor such as melanoma, head and neck, liver or kidney cancer. Each CDR3 is given with its conserved first and last residue. Each record gives: CDR3 length, D gene, J gene, V gene, CDR3 protein. The D gene is left open where the match is weak.

15	-	TRBJ1-5	TRBV30	CAWRVSGSSRQPQHF
15	TRBD1	TRBJ2-1	TRBV6-6	CASSYGTGGTSEQFF
16	-	TRBJ2-3	TRBV18	CASSPPASSSTDTQYF
15	-	TRBJ2-7	TRBV7-2	CASSLEAVFSYEQYF
14	TRBD1	TRBJ1-2	TRBV27	CASSLGPGGYGYTF
13	-	TRBJ1-1	TRBV19	CASSMGRTAEAFF
15	TRBD1	TRBJ1-2	TRBV15	CATSRVPGQGNGYTF
14	-	TRBJ1-1	TRBV10-3	CAINDVNGATEAFF
14	-	TRBJ2-3	TRBV25-1	CASSRDGGTDTQYF
14	-	TRBJ1-1	TRBV19	CASSFGGRDTEAFF
16	TRBD1	TRBJ2-2	TRBV7-9	CASSFPGQGNTGELFF
13	-	TRBJ1-6	TRBV2	CASRTHYNSPLHF
14	-	TRBJ1-3	TRBV2	CASSLRDIGNTIYF
14	-	TRBJ2-5	TRBV11-3	CASSLGGARETQYF
17	-	TRBJ1-2	TRBV18	CASSPSPVGQGTHGYTF
13	-	TRBJ2-7	TRBV15	CATRSSGGDEQYF
13	-	TRBJ2-3	TRBV7-9	CASSLEGADTQYF
15	TRBD1	TRBJ2-5	TRBV5-6	CASSWRTGGKETQYF
13	-	TRBJ1-2	TRBV28	CASSFAGAYGYTF
15	-	TRBJ2-7	TRBV7-9	CASSHTTTAPYEQYF
15	-	TRBJ2-1	TRBV29-1	CSVGFGELLYNEQFF
14	TRBD1	TRBJ2-7	TRBV5-1	CASRSGTGTYEQYF
14	TRBD2	TRBJ2-7	TRBV7-3	CASSLSGRPHEQYF
16	TRBD2	TRBJ2-3	TRBV7-2	CASSKNSGGAADTQYF
13	-	TRBJ2-5	TRBV27	CASSEYGVETQYF
15	TRBD1	TRBJ1-4	TRBV28	CASSFPDRGLEKLFF
15	-	TRBJ2-2	TRBV28	CASTLTGSVTGELFF
13	TRBD1	TRBJ1-2	TRBV29-1	CSVGNRDSYGYTF
13	-	TRBJ2-1	TRBV27	CASSLSMRNEQFF
16	-	TRBJ2-2	TRBV6-5	CASSSLGSSNTGELFF
15	TRBD2	TRBJ2-5	TRBV19	CASSVGRGMQETQYF
16	TRBD1	TRBJ2-7	TRBV2	CASSVAQGRPSYEQYF
14	TRBD1	TRBJ1-1	TRBV5-5	CASSKGQTNTEAFF
14	-	TRBJ2-2	TRBV5-5	CASSLERATGELFF
18	TRBD2	TRBJ2-2	TRBV7-3	CASSSSGLAGGPSGELFF
15	-	TRBJ2-7	TRBV7-8	CASSNQQGWSYEQYF
15	TRBD2	TRBJ2-1	TRBV7-3	CASSLEAGGHNEQFF
15	-	TRBJ1-4	TRBV30	CAWSLRASTNEKLFF
11	-	TRBJ2-1	TRBV19	CASTNGPEQFF
15	-	TRBJ2-5	TRBV28	CASSTVALYQETQYF
16	TRBD2	TRBJ2-5	TRBV5-6	CASSLATGLAWETQYF
17	TRBD1	TRBJ1-2	TRBV4-1	CASSLRTGGEWAGGYTF
14	TRBD2	TRBJ2-1	TRBV6-1	CASRLSGGYNEQFF
16	-	TRBJ1-3	TRBV11-2	CASSLLARGSGNTIYF
15	TRBD2	TRBJ2-1	TRBV5-5	CASSSELAAYNEQFF
16	TRBD1	TRBJ1-1	TRBV4-1	CASSQSGQGVDTEAFF
15	-	TRBJ2-1	TRBV21-1	CASSKLASGTLEQFF
13	TRBD1	TRBJ2-4	TRBV30	CAWSTNRGNIQYF
15	TRBD1	TRBJ1-4	TRBV27	CASSFRDRTNEKLFF
16	-	TRBJ2-5	TRBV7-8	CASSLTHGQFQETQYF